This T cell receptor (beta chain) was found in a study of blood T cell repertoires in COVID-19. Original data processing: Nucleated cell counts were estimated from reference gene primer amplification. The table came from immunoSEQ multiplex PCR; TCRdb's copy has only in-frame clones and leaves some out. V and J calls and clone size are those listed in that table; D and trimming were worked out from the DNA. The repertoire holds over 15,000 clones, with over 65% as singletons. The sequencing input was peripheral blood. This sequence originates from a man in his sixties with active or convalescent COVID-19.

CDR3 nucleotides: TGTGCCAGCAGCTTGTTTTTTCGAGCGGGGTCCTACAATGAGCAGTTCTTC. Translating gives CASSLFFRAGSYNEQFF. The chain uses TRBV5-4 and TRBJ2-1, with 7 bases fitting TRBD2. V was pared by 1 base and J by 1 base, with 8 bases of the junction left unmatched. Germline-derived CDR1 and CDR2 are SGHNT and YYREEE (reference sequence). The CDR3 covers 17 residues.